Shown below are 4 T cell receptor beta chains from a single sample sequenced in a study of blood T cell repertoires in COVID-19. Method: immunoSEQ multiplex PCR; TCRdb's copy keeps in-frame clones and lacks some. The table records 390,000 or so clones, just under 90% of them present only once. Sequencing was done on a sample of PBMCs or T cells enriched from blood (not recorded which). The receptors derive from a woman in her fifties or sixties who had recovered from COVID-19.

The CDR3 DNA reads as TGTGCCAGCGGTACCGGGAGGTCCACAGATACGCAGTATTTT. This translates into CASGTGRSTDTQYF. The chain has TRBV11-3 and TRBJ2-3; 7 bases fit TRBD2. The CDR3 contains 14 residues. Germline V CDR1 and CDR2: SGHNT, YENEEA. The V gene end was trimmed by 8 bases and the J gene end by 2 bases; junction bases not matched to a gene: 7.

The CDR3 loop reads CASSQDGGGGRPQHF. CDR3 coding DNA: TGCGCCAGCAGCCAAGATGGAGGGGGCGGTCGGCCCCAGCATTTT. The V and J genes are TRBV4-1 and TRBJ1-5; 7 bases map to TRBD1. CDR3 length: 15 residues. Trimming took 0 bases from V and 9 from J; bases not matched to a gene: 8. Germline values: CDR1 MGHRA, CDR2 YSYEKL.

V and J are TRBV3-1 (or the pseudogene TRBV3-2) and TRBJ1-4; 7 nucleotides align to TRBD1. The CDR3 spans 15 residues. The trim removed 2 bases at V and 4 bases at J, leaving 4 bases unmatched. The germline V gene encodes CDR1 LGHDT and CDR2 YNNKEL (reference sequence). CDR3 protein: CASSQTRGYNEKLFF. Written as DNA, the CDR3 is TGTGCCAGCAGCCAAACCAGGGGGTATAATGAAAAACTGTTTTTT.

The chain combines TRBV30 with TRBJ2-5; no definite D call. The CDR3 is 11 amino acids. The germline CDR1 and CDR2 sequences are GTSNPN and SVGIG (reference sequence). Between the trimmed V and J ends, which lost 2 bases and 3 bases, there was a span of 4 bases. In DNA form, the CDR3 reads TGTGCCTGGAGTCAAAAAGAGACCCAGTACTTC. It translates to CAWSQKETQYF.